This passage covers 6 T cell receptor beta chains from one sample sequenced in a study of shared clonotypes between healthy human individuals. Sequenced by immunoSEQ multiplex PCR; TCRdb stores in-frame clones only, minus some. The sample has some 2,100,000 clones; 85% to 95% are singletons. Naive CD8 cells were CD45RO-negative, positively selected for CCR7, excluding terminally differentiated effector memory CD45RA+ cells. Source material: naive CD8+ T cells from PBMCs. These receptors originate from a man in his late teens or twenties in good health. Some clones in this sample may be carry-over from other donors' samples.

V is TRBV7-2 and J is TRBJ1-1; D is unclear. CDR3 length: 15 residues. The V end lost 3 bases, the J end lost 5 bases, and 16 bases lay between the germline ends. The germline CDR1 and CDR2 sequences are SGHTA and FQGNSA. The CDR3: CASSLSRVNRTEAFF. The CDR3 bases are TGTGCCAGCAGCTTGAGTAGGGTGAATAGAACTGAAGCTTTCTTT.

The chain has TRBV5-1 and TRBJ2-7; either TRBD1 or TRBD2 may supply D (5 bases each). Germline V lookup: CDR1 SGHRS, CDR2 YFSETQ. The CDR3 sequence is 14 residues long. V shed 6 bases and J shed 1 base, with 14 bases lying between them. CDR3 nucleotides: TGCGCCAGCACCGAAGACAGCGGATCCTACGAGCAGTACTTC. It specifies CASTEDSGSYEQYF.

The chain combines TRBV27 with TRBJ2-1, with 10 bases aligning to TRBD1. Germline CDR1 and CDR2: MNHEY and SMNVEV (reference sequence). Trimming at V came to 1 base and at J to 6 bases, leaving 12 bases not matched to a gene. This CDR3 is built from 18 residues. The CDR3 coding sequence is TGTGCCAGCAGTTTATTTGGGACAGGGGTATCGGGCTCCAATGAGCAGTTCTTC. Translating it yields CASSLFGTGVSGSNEQFF.

As regards this clone: Additional DNA sequences in this sample encode the identical CDR3. This chain uses TRBV5-6 with TRBJ1-1; no clear D. The CDR3 length is 14 residues. V lost 4 bases to trimming and J lost 0 bases, with 10 bases between them. Germline V gives CDR1 SGHDT, CDR2 YYEEEE. CDR3 nucleotides: TGTGCCAGCAGCCCCGGTGGGGTGAACACTGAAGCTTTCTTT. Translating gives CASSPGGVNTEAFF.

This clone occurred once. The rearrangement joins TRBV7-9 to TRBJ1-5; D is ambiguous. There are 15 residues in the CDR3. Germline V gene lookup returns CDR1 SEHNR and CDR2 FQNEAQ (reference sequence). V was clipped by 1 base and J by 5 bases, with 12 bases between them. The CDR3 protein is CASSLEPGSDQPQHF. The CDR3 DNA sequence: TGTGCCAGCAGCTTAGAACCCGGATCTGATCAGCCCCAGCATTTT.

J is TRBJ1-2 and V is TRBV7-9, with D possibly TRBD1 on 6 matching bases. Germline V lookup: CDR1 SEHNR, CDR2 FQNEAQ (reference sequence). The CDR3 sequence is 14 residues long. V gave up 3 bases and J gave up 2 bases, with 10 bases separating them. CDR3 sequence reads: CASSFRQENYGYTF. In nucleotides, the CDR3 is TGTGCCAGCAGCTTTCGACAGGAAAACTATGGCTACACCTTC.